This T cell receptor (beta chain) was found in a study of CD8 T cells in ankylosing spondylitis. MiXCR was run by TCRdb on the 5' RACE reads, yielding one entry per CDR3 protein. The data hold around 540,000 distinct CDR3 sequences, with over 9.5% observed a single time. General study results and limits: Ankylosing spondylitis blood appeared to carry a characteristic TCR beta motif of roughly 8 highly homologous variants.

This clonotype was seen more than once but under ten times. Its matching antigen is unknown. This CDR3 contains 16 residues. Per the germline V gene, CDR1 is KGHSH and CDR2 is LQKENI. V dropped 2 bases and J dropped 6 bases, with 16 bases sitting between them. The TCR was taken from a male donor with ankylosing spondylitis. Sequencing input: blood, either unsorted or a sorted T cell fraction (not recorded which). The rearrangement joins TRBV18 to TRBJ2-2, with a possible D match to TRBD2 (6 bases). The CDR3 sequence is CASSPAAGFDPGELFF. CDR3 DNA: TGTGCCAGCTCACCAGCCGCGGGATTTGACCCCGGGGAGCTGTTTTTT.